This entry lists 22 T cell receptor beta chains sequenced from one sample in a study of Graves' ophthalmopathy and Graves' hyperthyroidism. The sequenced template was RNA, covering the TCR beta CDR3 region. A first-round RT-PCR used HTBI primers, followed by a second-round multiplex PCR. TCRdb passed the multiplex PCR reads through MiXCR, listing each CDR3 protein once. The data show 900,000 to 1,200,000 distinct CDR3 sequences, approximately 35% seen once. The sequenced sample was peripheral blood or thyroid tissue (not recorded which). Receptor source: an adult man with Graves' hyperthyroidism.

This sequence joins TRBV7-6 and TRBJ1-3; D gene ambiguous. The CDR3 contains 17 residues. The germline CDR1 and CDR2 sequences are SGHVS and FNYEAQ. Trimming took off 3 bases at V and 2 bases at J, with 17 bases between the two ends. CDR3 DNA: TGTGCCAGCAGCTTCGCTAGCGGGGAAGGCGCTGGAAACACCATATATTTT. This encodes CASSFASGEGAGNTIYF.

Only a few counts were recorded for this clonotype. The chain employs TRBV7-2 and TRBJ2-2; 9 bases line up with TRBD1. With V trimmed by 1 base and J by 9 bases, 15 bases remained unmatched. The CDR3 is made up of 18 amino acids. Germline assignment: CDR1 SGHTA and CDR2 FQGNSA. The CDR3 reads CASSLDLGTGMILRELFF. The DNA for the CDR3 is TGTGCCAGCAGCTTAGATCTTGGGACAGGGATGATTCTACGGGAGCTGTTTTTT. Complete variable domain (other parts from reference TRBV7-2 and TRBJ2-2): GAGVSQSPSNKVTEKGKDVELRCDPISGHTALYWYRQSLGQGLEFLIYFQGNSAPDKSGLPSDRFSAERTGGSVSTLTIQRTQQEDSAVYLCASSLDLGTGMILRELFFGEGSRLTVL.

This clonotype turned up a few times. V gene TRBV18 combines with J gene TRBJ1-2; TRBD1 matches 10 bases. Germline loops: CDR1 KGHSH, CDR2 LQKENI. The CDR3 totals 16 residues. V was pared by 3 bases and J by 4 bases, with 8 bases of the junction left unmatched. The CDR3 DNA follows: TGTGCCAGCTCACCTTTGGGACAGGGGTCGAGCTATGGCTACACCTTC. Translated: CASSPLGQGSSYGYTF.

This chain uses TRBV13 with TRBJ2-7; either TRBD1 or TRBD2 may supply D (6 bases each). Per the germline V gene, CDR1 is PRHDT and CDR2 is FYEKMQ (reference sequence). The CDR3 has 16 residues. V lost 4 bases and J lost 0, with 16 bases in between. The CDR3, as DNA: TGTGCCAGCAGCTCCGTTACCCGGGGGCCCTCCTACGAGCAGTACTTC. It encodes CASSSVTRGPSYEQYF.

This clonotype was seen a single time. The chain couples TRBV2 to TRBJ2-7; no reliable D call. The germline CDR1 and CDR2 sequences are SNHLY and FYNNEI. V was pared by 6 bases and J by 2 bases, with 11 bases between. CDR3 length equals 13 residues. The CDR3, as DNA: TGTGCCAGCAGCCCCAGGATGACCTACGAGCAGTACTTC. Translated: CASSPRMTYEQYF.

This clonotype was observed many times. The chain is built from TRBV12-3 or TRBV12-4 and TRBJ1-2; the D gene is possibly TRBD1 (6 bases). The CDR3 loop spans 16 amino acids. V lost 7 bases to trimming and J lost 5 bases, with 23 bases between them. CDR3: CASTRPTGRARYGYTF. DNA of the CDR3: TGTGCCAGCACCAGGCCGACAGGACGCGCGAGATATGGCTACACCTTC.

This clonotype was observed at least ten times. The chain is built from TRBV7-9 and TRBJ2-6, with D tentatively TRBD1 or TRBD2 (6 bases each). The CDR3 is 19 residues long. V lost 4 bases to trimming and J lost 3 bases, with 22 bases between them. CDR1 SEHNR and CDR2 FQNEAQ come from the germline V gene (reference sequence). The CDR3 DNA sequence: TGTGCCAGCAGCTCCGGTCTAGGGGGACTCCAGTTTGGGGCCAACGTCCTGACTTTC. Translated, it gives CASSSGLGGLQFGANVLTF.

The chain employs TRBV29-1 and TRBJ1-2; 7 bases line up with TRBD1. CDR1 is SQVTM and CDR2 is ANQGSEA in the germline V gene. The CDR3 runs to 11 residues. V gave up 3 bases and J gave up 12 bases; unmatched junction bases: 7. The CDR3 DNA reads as TGCAGCGTTGAGAACAGGGGTTGGAACACCTTC. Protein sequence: CSVENRGWNTF.

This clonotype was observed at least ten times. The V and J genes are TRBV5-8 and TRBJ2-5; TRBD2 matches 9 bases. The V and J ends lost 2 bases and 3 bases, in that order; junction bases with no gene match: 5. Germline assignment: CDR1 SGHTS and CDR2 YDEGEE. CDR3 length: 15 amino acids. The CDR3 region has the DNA TGTGCCAGCAGCTTCCAGGCGGGAGGGGAAGAGACCCAGTACTTC. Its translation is CASSFQAGGEETQYF.

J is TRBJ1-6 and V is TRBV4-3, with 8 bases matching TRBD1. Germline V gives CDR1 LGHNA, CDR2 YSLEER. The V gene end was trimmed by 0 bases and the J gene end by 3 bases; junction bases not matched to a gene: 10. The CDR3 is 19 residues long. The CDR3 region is CASSQDRRTGRRYNSPLHF. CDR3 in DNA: TGCGCCAGCAGCCAAGATCGTCGGACAGGGAGACGCTATAATTCACCCCTCCACTTT.

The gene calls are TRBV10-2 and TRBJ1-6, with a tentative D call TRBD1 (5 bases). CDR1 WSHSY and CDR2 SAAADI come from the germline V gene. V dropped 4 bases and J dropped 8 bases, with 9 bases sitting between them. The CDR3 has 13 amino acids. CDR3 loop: CASSGGEDSPLHF. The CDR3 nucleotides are TGCGCCAGCAGTGGGGGGGAGGATTCACCCCTCCACTTT.

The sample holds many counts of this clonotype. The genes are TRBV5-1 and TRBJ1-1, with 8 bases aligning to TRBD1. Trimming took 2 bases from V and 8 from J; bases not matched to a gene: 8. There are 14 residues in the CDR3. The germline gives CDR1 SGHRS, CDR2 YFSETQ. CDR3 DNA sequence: TGCGCCAGCAGCTTCCTAACAGGGGGGGAGGAAGCTTTCTTT. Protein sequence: CASSFLTGGEEAFF.

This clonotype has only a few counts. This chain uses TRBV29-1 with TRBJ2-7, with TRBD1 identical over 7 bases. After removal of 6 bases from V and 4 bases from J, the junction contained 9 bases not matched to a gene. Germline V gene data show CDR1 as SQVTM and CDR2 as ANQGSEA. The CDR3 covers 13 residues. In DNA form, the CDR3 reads TGCAGCGTGAGGGGGCAGGGTGGGTACGAGCAGTACTTC. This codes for CSVRGQGGYEQYF.

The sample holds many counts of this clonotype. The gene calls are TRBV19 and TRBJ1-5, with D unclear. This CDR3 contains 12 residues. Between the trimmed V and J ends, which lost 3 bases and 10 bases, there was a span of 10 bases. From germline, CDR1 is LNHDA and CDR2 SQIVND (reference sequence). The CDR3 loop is CASSIGVNPQHF. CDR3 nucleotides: TGTGCCAGTAGTATCGGAGTCAATCCCCAGCATTTT. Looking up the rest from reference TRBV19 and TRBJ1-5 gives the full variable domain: DGGITQSPKYLFRKEGQNVTLSCEQNLNHDAMYWYRQDPGQGLRLIYYSQIVNDFQKGDIAEGYSVSREKKESFPLTVTSAQKNPTAFYLCASSIGVNPQHFGDGTRLSIL.

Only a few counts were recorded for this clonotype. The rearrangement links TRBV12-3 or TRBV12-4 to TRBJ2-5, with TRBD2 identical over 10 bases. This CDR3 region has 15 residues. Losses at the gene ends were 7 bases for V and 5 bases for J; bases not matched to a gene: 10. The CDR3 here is CASKELAGGRETQYF. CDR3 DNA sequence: TGTGCCAGCAAAGAATTAGCGGGGGGACGGGAGACCCAGTACTTC.

CDR3 nucleotide sequence: TGTGCCAGCAGCTTTGTCGCAGGAAACATTCAGTACTTC. Protein sequence: CASSFVAGNIQYF. The chain links TRBV7-2 to TRBJ2-4, with D unclear. V was pared by 3 bases and J by 6 bases, with 9 bases between. The CDR3 is made up of 13 amino acids. The germline V gene has CDR1 SGHTA and CDR2 FQGNSA.

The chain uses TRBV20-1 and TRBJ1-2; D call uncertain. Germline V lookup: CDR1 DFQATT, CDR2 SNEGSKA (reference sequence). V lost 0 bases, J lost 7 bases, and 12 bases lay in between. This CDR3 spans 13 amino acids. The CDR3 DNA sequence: TGCAGTGCTAGAGATGTGGGAGGAGGTGGCTACACCTTC. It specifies CSARDVGGGGYTF.

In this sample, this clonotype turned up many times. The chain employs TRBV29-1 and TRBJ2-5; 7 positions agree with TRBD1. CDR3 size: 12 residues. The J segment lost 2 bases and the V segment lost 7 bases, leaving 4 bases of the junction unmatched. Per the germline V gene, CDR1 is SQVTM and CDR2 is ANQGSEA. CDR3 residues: CSAMGQQETQYF. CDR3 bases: TGCAGCGCTATGGGACAGCAAGAGACCCAGTACTTC. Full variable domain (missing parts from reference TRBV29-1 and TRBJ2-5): SAVISQKPSRDICQRGTSLTIQCQVDSQVTMMFWYRQQPGQSLTLIATANQGSEATYESGFVIDKFPISRPNLTFSTLTVSNMSPEDSSIYLCSAMGQQETQYFGPGTRLLVL.

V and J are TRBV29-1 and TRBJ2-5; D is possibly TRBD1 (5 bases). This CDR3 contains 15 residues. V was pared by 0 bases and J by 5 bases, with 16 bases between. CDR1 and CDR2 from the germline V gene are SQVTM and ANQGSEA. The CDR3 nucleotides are TGCAGCGTTGAAGATCAACAGGACGTGGGGGAGACCCAGTACTTC. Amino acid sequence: CSVEDQQDVGETQYF.

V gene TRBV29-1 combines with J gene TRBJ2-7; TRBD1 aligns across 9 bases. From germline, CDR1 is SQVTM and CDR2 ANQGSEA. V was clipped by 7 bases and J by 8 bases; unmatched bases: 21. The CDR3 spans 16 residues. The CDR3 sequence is CSASSFDGTGTSKQYF. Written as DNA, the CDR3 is TGCAGCGCCAGCAGCTTTGACGGGACAGGGACCTCTAAGCAGTACTTC.

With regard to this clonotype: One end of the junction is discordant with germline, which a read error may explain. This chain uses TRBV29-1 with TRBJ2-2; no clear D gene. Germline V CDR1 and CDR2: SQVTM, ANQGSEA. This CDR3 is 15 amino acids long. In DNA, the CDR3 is TGTGCCTGGAGTGTACTGGAGCTCATCACCGGGGAGCTGTTTTTT. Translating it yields CAWSVLELITGELFF.

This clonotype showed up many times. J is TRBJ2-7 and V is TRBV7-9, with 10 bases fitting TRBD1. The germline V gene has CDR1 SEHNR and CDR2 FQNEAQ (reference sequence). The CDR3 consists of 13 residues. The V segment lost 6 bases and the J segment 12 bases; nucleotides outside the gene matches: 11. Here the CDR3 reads CASSASGTGELYF. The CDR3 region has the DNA TGTGCCAGCAGTGCTTCCGGGACAGGGGAGTTGTACTTC. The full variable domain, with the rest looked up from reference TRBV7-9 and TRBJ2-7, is DTGVSQNPRHKITKRGQNVTFRCDPISEHNRLYWYRQTLGQGPEFLTYFQNEAQLEKSRLLSDRFSAERPKGSFSTLEIQRTEQGDSAMYLCASSASGTGELYFGPGTRLTVT.